This is a list of T cell receptor beta chains from one sample in a study of T cell responses to AZD1222 COVID-19 vaccine. TCRdb keeps only in-frame clones here, not all; method: immunoSEQ multiplex PCR. The sample yields about 150,000 clones, more than 75% seen once. The sample consisted of peripheral blood, taken on day 0 of AZD1222 vaccination. These receptors all come from an adult in good health. CDR3s include the opening cysteine and the closing phenylalanine or tryptophan. The order of the fields is J gene, clone size, D gene, V gene, CDR3 DNA, CDR3 protein. A D gene is named only where the DNA matches it firmly. Clone size is shown for a subset of rows, as once, few, many or a class of expanded clone.

J gene: TRBJ1-1; clone size: NA; D gene: NA; V gene: TRBV9; CDR3 DNA: TGTGCCAGCATGGCCCCCGAACGGGACCCGAACACTGAAGCTTTCTTT; CDR3 protein: CASMAPERDPNTEAFF
J gene: TRBJ1-1; clone size: NA; D gene: NA; V gene: TRBV5-1; CDR3 DNA: TGCGCCAGCAGCACTTATGACACCGAACTCAACACTGAAGCTTTCTTT; CDR3 protein: CASSTYDTELNTEAFF
J gene: TRBJ1-2; clone size: once; D gene: NA; V gene: TRBV6-1; CDR3 DNA: TGTGCCAGCAGTGACAACCCGGGACCTTTATATGGCTACACCTTC; CDR3 protein: CASSDNPGPLYGYTF
J gene: TRBJ1-2; clone size: NA; D gene: NA; V gene: TRBV7-8; CDR3 DNA: TGTGCCAGCAGCTCCCACAGGGCGCGGGGCTACACCTTC; CDR3 protein: CASSSHRARGYTF
J gene: TRBJ2-1; clone size: NA; D gene: TRBD2; V gene: TRBV14; CDR3 DNA: TGTGCCAGCAGCCCAGTGACTAGCGGGGACTACAATGAGCAGTTCTTC; CDR3 protein: CASSPVTSGDYNEQFF
J gene: TRBJ1-5; clone size: few; D gene: NA; V gene: TRBV29-1; CDR3 DNA: TGCAGCGTTGAAGAATCAGGGGGCAATCAGCCCCAGCATTTT; CDR3 protein: CSVEESGGNQPQHF
J gene: TRBJ2-2; clone size: once; D gene: NA; V gene: TRBV6-5; CDR3 DNA: TGTGCCAGCTACCCACGGACCGCCTCGATCGGGGAGCTGTTTTTT; CDR3 protein: CASYPRTASIGELFF
J gene: TRBJ1-4; clone size: NA; D gene: NA; V gene: TRBV21-1; CDR3 DNA: TGTGCCAGCAGCAAGGCAGGGGATGAAAAACTGTTTTTT; CDR3 protein: CASSKAGDEKLFF
J gene: TRBJ1-2; clone size: once; D gene: TRBD1; V gene: TRBV7-3; CDR3 DNA: TGTGCCAGCAGCCCGGGGACAGGCTATGGCTACACCTTC; CDR3 protein: CASSPGTGYGYTF
J gene: TRBJ1-1; clone size: NA; D gene: TRBD1; V gene: TRBV11-2; CDR3 DNA: TGTGCCAGCAGCTTAGTAGTGGGGACAGCCATGAACACTGAAGCTTTCTTT; CDR3 protein: CASSLVVGTAMNTEAFF
J gene: TRBJ1-4; clone size: NA; D gene: NA; V gene: TRBV28; CDR3 DNA: TGTGCCAGCTCCCGACACCAGCACGGTGAAAAACTGTTTTTT; CDR3 protein: CASSRHQHGEKLFF
J gene: TRBJ2-1; clone size: NA; D gene: TRBD1; V gene: TRBV9; CDR3 DNA: TGTGCCAGCAGTGGCCTCGACAGGGCGAGAAACAATGAGCAGTTCTTC; CDR3 protein: CASSGLDRARNNEQFF
J gene: TRBJ1-2; clone size: NA; D gene: NA; V gene: TRBV28; CDR3 DNA: TGTGCCAGCAGTCCCGATGCCTTTGGGTATGGCTACACCTTC; CDR3 protein: CASSPDAFGYGYTF
J gene: TRBJ1-1; clone size: NA; D gene: TRBD1; V gene: TRBV5-1; CDR3 DNA: TGCGCCAGCAGCGGAACCAGGGGGCCGAACACTGAAGCTTTCTTT; CDR3 protein: CASSGTRGPNTEAFF
J gene: TRBJ2-3; clone size: NA; D gene: NA; V gene: TRBV27; CDR3 DNA: TGTGCCAGCAGTTTCTTCGCCCAAAAAGATACGCAGTATTTT; CDR3 protein: CASSFFAQKDTQYF
J gene: TRBJ2-3; clone size: NA; D gene: TRBD1; V gene: TRBV30; CDR3 DNA: TGTGCCTGGAAGAGGGGGCGGATAGATACGCAGTATTTT; CDR3 protein: CAWKRGRIDTQYF
J gene: TRBJ2-3; clone size: NA; D gene: TRBD2; V gene: TRBV27; CDR3 DNA: TGTGCCAGCAGTTTATCACGGTACGGGAGGGGAAGGACAGATACGCAGTATTTT; CDR3 protein: CASSLSRYGRGRTDTQYF
J gene: TRBJ1-1; clone size: NA; D gene: NA; V gene: TRBV6-5; CDR3 DNA: TGTGCCAGCAGTTACTCGGCCAGGGTTGAAGCTTTCTTT; CDR3 protein: CASSYSARVEAFF
J gene: TRBJ2-2; clone size: NA; D gene: TRBD1; V gene: TRBV18; CDR3 DNA: TGTGCCAGCTCACCAACAGGGGTGAGGTCGAACACCGGGGAGCTGTTTTTT; CDR3 protein: CASSPTGVRSNTGELFF
J gene: TRBJ2-5; clone size: NA; D gene: TRBD2; V gene: TRBV9; CDR3 DNA: TGTGCCAGCAGCCCCGGGACTAGCGGGAGGACCACCAGTGAGACCCAGTACTTC; CDR3 protein: CASSPGTSGRTTSETQYF
J gene: TRBJ2-7; clone size: once; D gene: NA; V gene: TRBV4-1; CDR3 DNA: TGCGCCAGCAGCCAAGGCGCCCAGGAGTACGAGCAGTACTTC; CDR3 protein: CASSQGAQEYEQYF
J gene: TRBJ1-2; clone size: once; D gene: NA; V gene: TRBV27; CDR3 DNA: TGTGCCAGCAGTTTATCACTTAGACAGGGCTACACCTTC; CDR3 protein: CASSLSLRQGYTF
J gene: TRBJ2-2; clone size: medium-sized; D gene: NA; V gene: TRBV5-1; CDR3 DNA: TGCGCCAGCAGCTTGGGTAGGGGTGTTACCGGGGAGCTGTTTTTT; CDR3 protein: CASSLGRGVTGELFF
J gene: TRBJ1-2; clone size: NA; D gene: NA; V gene: TRBV29-1; CDR3 DNA: TGCAGCGTTGACGGGGGGATTCGCTATGGCTACACCTTC; CDR3 protein: CSVDGGIRYGYTF
J gene: TRBJ2-2; clone size: NA; D gene: TRBD2; V gene: TRBV4-2; CDR3 DNA: TGTGCCAGCAGCCAAGGCACTAGCGGAGCAGGCGGGGAGCTGTTTTTT; CDR3 protein: CASSQGTSGAGGELFF
J gene: TRBJ1-2; clone size: NA; D gene: NA; V gene: TRBV28; CDR3 DNA: TGTGCCAGCAGTTTATTTTCTGATTACAGGTATACTAACTATGGCTACACCTTC; CDR3 protein: CASSLFSDYRYTNYGYTF
J gene: TRBJ1-1; clone size: once; D gene: NA; V gene: TRBV7-9; CDR3 DNA: TGTGCCAGCAGCTTAACGGACAGTGAAGCTTTCTTT; CDR3 protein: CASSLTDSEAFF
J gene: TRBJ2-7; clone size: NA; D gene: NA; V gene: TRBV5-7; CDR3 DNA: TGTGCCAGCAGCTTTGGTCTAGCGAGAAACTTCGGGAAAACTTACGAGCAGTACTTC; CDR3 protein: CASSFGLARNFGKTYEQYF
J gene: TRBJ1-5; clone size: NA; D gene: NA; V gene: TRBV19; CDR3 DNA: TGTGCCAGTAGTAGTGGCCGAACAATTGGACAGCCCCAGCATTTT; CDR3 protein: CASSSGRTIGQPQHF